This TCR beta chain was captured in a study of PD-L1 blockade in urothelial cancer. Germline CDR1 is SNHLY and CDR2 is FYNNEI. The V segment lost 4 bases and the J segment 8 bases; nucleotides outside the gene matches: 11. The CDR3 totals 16 residues. Patient sample counts ranged from 1 to 8, pretreatment and on-treatment. Data came from immunoSEQ multiplex PCR; TCRdb stores just in-frame clones and leaves some out. Of about 49,000 clones listed, about 90% are singletons. The chain couples TRBV2 to TRBJ2-2; 9 bases agree with TRBD1. Sequencing was performed on PBMCs, taken around atezolizumab (anti-PD-L1) treatment. The TCR was taken from a man aged 55 to 70 with urothelial cancer. The DNA for the CDR3 is TGTGCCAGCAGTGTACAGGGGGCCTCTCCGAGGGGGGAGCTGTTTTTT. It is translated as CASSVQGASPRGELFF.